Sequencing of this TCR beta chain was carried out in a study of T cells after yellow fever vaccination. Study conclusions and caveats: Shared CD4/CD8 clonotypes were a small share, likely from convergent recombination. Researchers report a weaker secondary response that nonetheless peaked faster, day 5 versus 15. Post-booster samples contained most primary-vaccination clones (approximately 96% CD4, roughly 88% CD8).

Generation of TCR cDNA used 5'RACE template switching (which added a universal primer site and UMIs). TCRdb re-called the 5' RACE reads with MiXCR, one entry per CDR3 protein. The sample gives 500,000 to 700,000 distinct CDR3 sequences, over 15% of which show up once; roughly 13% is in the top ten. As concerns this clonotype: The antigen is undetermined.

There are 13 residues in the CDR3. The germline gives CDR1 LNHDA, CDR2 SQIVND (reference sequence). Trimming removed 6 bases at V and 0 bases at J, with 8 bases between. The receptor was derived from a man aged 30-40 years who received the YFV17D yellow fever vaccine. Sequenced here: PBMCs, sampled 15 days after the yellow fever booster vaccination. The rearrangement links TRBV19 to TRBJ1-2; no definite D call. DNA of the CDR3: TGTGCCAGTAGCTGGAGGGCTAACTATGGCTACACCTTC. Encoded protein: CASSWRANYGYTF.